Listed below are T cell receptor beta chains from one sample, sequenced in a study of shared clonotypes between healthy human individuals. Produced via immunoSEQ multiplex PCR; TCRdb's table is partial and in-frame only. The sample shows 850,000 to 1,100,000 clones, approximately 75% of them seen only once. Sequencing used memory CD4+ T cells from PBMCs. The receptor set was obtained from a man aged 18 to 30 in good health. Some clones in this sample may be carry-over from other donors' samples. CDR3s include the opening cysteine and the closing phenylalanine or tryptophan. Each record gives: D gene, V gene, clone size, J gene, CDR3 length, CDR3 DNA, CDR3 protein. The D gene is left open where the match is weak. The size of a clone is reported for some rows only, either as once, few or many, or as a class for expanded clones.

d_gene: TRBD2
v_gene: TRBV5-1
abundance: .
j_gene: TRBJ2-5
len: 17
CDR3nt: TGCGCCAGCAGCCCGGGACTAGCGGGAGTAGGGGGAGAGACCCAGTACTTC
CDR3aa: CASSPGLAGVGGETQYF

d_gene: .
v_gene: TRBV12-5
abundance: .
j_gene: TRBJ2-5
len: 12
CDR3nt: TGTGCTAGTGGTTTGGTCGAGGAGACCCAGTACTTC
CDR3aa: CASGLVEETQYF

d_gene: .
v_gene: TRBV18
abundance: .
j_gene: TRBJ1-2
len: 15
CDR3nt: TGTGCCAGCTCACCCTTCAGGCAGGAGGGAGGTGGCTACACCTTC
CDR3aa: CASSPFRQEGGGYTF

d_gene: .
v_gene: TRBV6-5
abundance: .
j_gene: TRBJ2-3
len: 12
CDR3nt: TGTGCCAGCAGCCGCGACGGAGATACGCAGTATTTT
CDR3aa: CASSRDGDTQYF

d_gene: .
v_gene: TRBV19
abundance: .
j_gene: TRBJ2-1
len: 17
CDR3nt: TGTGCCAGTAGGGGGAGGGGGGCACCAAGCTCCTACAATGAGCAGTTCTTC
CDR3aa: CASRGRGAPSSYNEQFF

d_gene: .
v_gene: TRBV28
abundance: .
j_gene: TRBJ1-5
len: 14
CDR3nt: TGTGCCAGCAGTTGGGGCGTGGGATACCAGCCCCAGCATTTT
CDR3aa: CASSWGVGYQPQHF

d_gene: .
v_gene: TRBV14
abundance: .
j_gene: TRBJ1-4
len: 15
CDR3nt: TGTGCCAGCAGCCAAGCGCTAGGGGGTGCGGAAAAACTGTTTTTT
CDR3aa: CASSQALGGAEKLFF

d_gene: .
v_gene: TRBV7-3
abundance: .
j_gene: TRBJ2-7
len: 14
CDR3nt: TGTGCCAGCAGCTTAGGTAGCGGACCCTACGAGCAGTACTTC
CDR3aa: CASSLGSGPYEQYF

d_gene: TRBD2
v_gene: TRBV19
abundance: .
j_gene: TRBJ2-7
len: 13
CDR3nt: TGTGCCAGTAGTACTCTAGCGGGAGGGAAGCAGTACTTC
CDR3aa: CASSTLAGGKQYF

d_gene: .
v_gene: TRBV4-1
abundance: .
j_gene: TRBJ2-7
len: 13
CDR3nt: TGCGCCAGCAGCCAAGGTGACAGCTACGAGCAGTACTTC
CDR3aa: CASSQGDSYEQYF

d_gene: .
v_gene: TRBV14
abundance: .
j_gene: TRBJ1-2
len: 12
CDR3nt: TGTGCCACCATCAAGGGGGGCCTCGTCTACACCTTC
CDR3aa: CATIKGGLVYTF

d_gene: .
v_gene: TRBV6-5
abundance: .
j_gene: TRBJ2-3
len: 15
CDR3nt: TGTGCCAGCAGTTCACTTGGGGTGGGCACAGATACGCAGTATTTT
CDR3aa: CASSSLGVGTDTQYF

d_gene: .
v_gene: TRBV7-9
abundance: .
j_gene: TRBJ1-1
len: 14
CDR3nt: TGTGCCAGCAGCTTAGGGCAGGGATCAACTGAAGCTTTCTTT
CDR3aa: CASSLGQGSTEAFF

d_gene: .
v_gene: TRBV6-5
abundance: .
j_gene: TRBJ2-3
len: 13
CDR3nt: TGTGCCACCAGTTGGAGGGCCGTAGATACGCAGTATTTT
CDR3aa: CATSWRAVDTQYF

d_gene: .
v_gene: TRBV5-4
abundance: .
j_gene: TRBJ2-3
len: 11
CDR3nt: TGTGCCAGCACCAACACAGATACGCAGTATTTT
CDR3aa: CASTNTDTQYF

d_gene: .
v_gene: TRBV2
abundance: .
j_gene: TRBJ2-1
len: 14
CDR3nt: TGTGCCAGCAGTGACGATAGGGTCTATAATGAGCAGTTCTTC
CDR3aa: CASSDDRVYNEQFF

d_gene: TRBD1
v_gene: TRBV5-1
abundance: .
j_gene: TRBJ1-1
len: 14
CDR3nt: TGCGCCAGCAGCTTCGGGACAGGGGGCCCTACAGCTTTCTTT
CDR3aa: CASSFGTGGPTAFF

d_gene: .
v_gene: TRBV4-1
abundance: few
j_gene: TRBJ2-6
len: 17
CDR3nt: TGCGCCAGCAGCCACCCGACAGGTCTCTTAGGGGCCAACGTCCTGACTTTC
CDR3aa: CASSHPTGLLGANVLTF

d_gene: .
v_gene: TRBV18
abundance: .
j_gene: TRBJ2-3
len: 14
CDR3nt: TGTGCCAGCTCACCACAGCCGCCCACAGATACGCAGTATTTT
CDR3aa: CASSPQPPTDTQYF

d_gene: TRBD2
v_gene: TRBV5-1
abundance: .
j_gene: TRBJ2-3
len: 16
CDR3nt: TGCGCCAGCAGCCCCCCCCTGGCGGGAGAAACAGATACGCAGTATTTT
CDR3aa: CASSPPLAGETDTQYF

d_gene: .
v_gene: TRBV7-9
abundance: .
j_gene: TRBJ2-3
len: 15
CDR3nt: TGTGCCAGCAGCTTAGTCAGGCGAGTGGCAGATACGCAGTATTTT
CDR3aa: CASSLVRRVADTQYF

d_gene: TRBD2
v_gene: TRBV7-3
abundance: .
j_gene: TRBJ2-1
len: 13
CDR3nt: TGTGCCAGCGCTGCGGGAGTGCACAATGAGCAGTTCTTC
CDR3aa: CASAAGVHNEQFF

d_gene: .
v_gene: TRBV30
abundance: .
j_gene: TRBJ2-5
len: 11
CDR3nt: TGTGCCTGGAGCCACCAGGGGACCCAGTACTTC
CDR3aa: CAWSHQGTQYF

d_gene: .
v_gene: TRBV11-1
abundance: .
j_gene: TRBJ2-1
len: 17
CDR3nt: TGTGCCAGCAGCGGACGAAGGAGGGCCTTTTCCTACAATGAGCAGTTCTTC
CDR3aa: CASSGRRRAFSYNEQFF

d_gene: .
v_gene: TRBV7-8
abundance: .
j_gene: TRBJ1-2
len: 12
CDR3nt: TGTGCCAGCAGCCCGTCGGGCTATGGCTACACCTTC
CDR3aa: CASSPSGYGYTF

d_gene: TRBD2
v_gene: TRBV7-8
abundance: .
j_gene: TRBJ2-2
len: 17
CDR3nt: TGTGCCAGCAGCCCCAACTTTGGGGGAGGGCCGACCGGGGAGCTGTTTTTT
CDR3aa: CASSPNFGGGPTGELFF

d_gene: TRBD1
v_gene: TRBV6-6
abundance: .
j_gene: TRBJ1-3
len: 15
CDR3nt: TGTGCCAGCAGAAACCCGGGACAGGGTGGAAACACCATATATTTT
CDR3aa: CASRNPGQGGNTIYF